This TCR beta chain derives from a study of shared clonotypes between healthy human individuals. Study context: The study enrolled a couple of women and three men aged 18 to 49. Study-wide points: The authors sampled blood alone, and tissue repertoires likely differ. A reduction in generation probabilities was seen for non-shared clonotypes relative to those shared by all four donors.

Profiling relied on immunoSEQ multiplex PCR, and the TCRdb table lists in-frame clones only, not all of them. The table lists millions of clones, 85% to 95% of them singletons. Germline V CDR1 and CDR2: MNHNS, SASEGT. This CDR3 contains 14 residues. Deletions cut 4 bases from V and 4 bases from J, with 11 bases between. About this clone: Its antigen remains unidentified.

Sample: naive CD4+ T cells sorted from blood. Subset reported: CD45RA+ positively selected. This receptor was taken from a man younger than 35 in good health. The chain links TRBV6-1 to TRBJ1-5; D perhaps matches TRBD1 (6 bases). The DNA of the CDR3 is TGTGCCAGCAGTGGTCGGGGGGCTAATCAGCCCCAGCATTTT. It is translated as CASSGRGANQPQHF.